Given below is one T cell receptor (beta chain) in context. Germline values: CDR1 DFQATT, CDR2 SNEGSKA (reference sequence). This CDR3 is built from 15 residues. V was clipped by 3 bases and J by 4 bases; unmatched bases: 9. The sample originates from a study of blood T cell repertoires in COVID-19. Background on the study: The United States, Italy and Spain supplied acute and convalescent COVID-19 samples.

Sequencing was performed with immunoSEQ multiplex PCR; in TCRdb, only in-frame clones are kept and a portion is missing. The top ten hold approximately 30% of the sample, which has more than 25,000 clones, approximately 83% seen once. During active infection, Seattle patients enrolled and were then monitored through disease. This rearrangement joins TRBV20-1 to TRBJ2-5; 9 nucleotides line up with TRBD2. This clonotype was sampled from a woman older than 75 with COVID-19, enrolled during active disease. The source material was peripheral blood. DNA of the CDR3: TGCAGTGCTAGTAATAGTGGCGGGGGGGGAGAGACCCAGTACTTC. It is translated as CSASNSGGGGETQYF.